This T cell receptor beta chain came from a study of cytomegalovirus exposure and HLA in healthy donors. Overall study: Approximately 85 million unique TCRs from HLA-typed donors were held in an early data release. The study, taken as a whole, reports: One variant, a missense change in DCLRE1C, was linked in a later analysis to TCR beta V- and J-gene trimming. Reportedly, a later analysis found an Asian-associated ancestry cluster had fewer N-insertions than the approximately 670-donor mean. Whilst most TCR sequences proved rare, a subset of public TCRs occurred across many donors.

As for this clone: Its specificity is unknown.

This CDR3 is 17 amino acids long. Per germline, CDR1 SGDLS and CDR2 YYNGEE. The V and J ends lost 4 bases and 2 bases respectively, with 21 bases between them. 60 Vbeta and 13 Jbeta primers were used in PCR. Data came from immunoSEQ multiplex PCR; TCRdb stores just in-frame clones and leaves some out. The sample yields some 150,000 clones, about three quarters seen once. Sequenced sample: PBMCs. The genes are TRBV9 and TRBJ1-1; D possibly corresponds to TRBD1 (5 bases). The TCR comes from a woman in her 30s in good health and CMV-seronegative. The CDR3 DNA reads as TGTGCCAGCAGCCCCACTCCCGGGGGGAGGACCAACACTGAAGCTTTCTTT. Translating it yields CASSPTPGGRTNTEAFF.